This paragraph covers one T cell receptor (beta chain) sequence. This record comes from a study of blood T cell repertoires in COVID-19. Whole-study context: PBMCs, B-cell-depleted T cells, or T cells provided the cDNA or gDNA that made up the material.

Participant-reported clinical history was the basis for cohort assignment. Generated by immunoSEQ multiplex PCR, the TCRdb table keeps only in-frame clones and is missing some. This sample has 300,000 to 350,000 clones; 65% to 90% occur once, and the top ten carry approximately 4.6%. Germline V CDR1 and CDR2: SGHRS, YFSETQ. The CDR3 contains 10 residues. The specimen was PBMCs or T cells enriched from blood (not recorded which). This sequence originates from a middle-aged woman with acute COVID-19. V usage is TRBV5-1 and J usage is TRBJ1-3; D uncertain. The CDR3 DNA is TGCACAGAATTCGGAAACACCATATATTTT. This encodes CTEFGNTIYF.